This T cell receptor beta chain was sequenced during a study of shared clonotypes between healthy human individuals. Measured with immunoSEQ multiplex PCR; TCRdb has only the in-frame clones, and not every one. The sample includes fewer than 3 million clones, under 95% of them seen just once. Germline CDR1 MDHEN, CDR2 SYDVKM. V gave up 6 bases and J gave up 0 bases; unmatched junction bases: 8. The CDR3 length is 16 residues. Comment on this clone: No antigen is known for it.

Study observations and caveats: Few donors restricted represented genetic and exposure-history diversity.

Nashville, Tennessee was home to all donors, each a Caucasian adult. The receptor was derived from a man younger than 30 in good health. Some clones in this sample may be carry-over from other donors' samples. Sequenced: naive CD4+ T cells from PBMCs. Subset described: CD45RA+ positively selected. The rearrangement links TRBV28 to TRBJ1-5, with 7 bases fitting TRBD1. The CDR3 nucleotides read TGTGCCAGCAGGGTAGAGGGGGCGGTTAGCAATCAGCCCCAGCATTTT. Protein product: CASRVEGAVSNQPQHF.